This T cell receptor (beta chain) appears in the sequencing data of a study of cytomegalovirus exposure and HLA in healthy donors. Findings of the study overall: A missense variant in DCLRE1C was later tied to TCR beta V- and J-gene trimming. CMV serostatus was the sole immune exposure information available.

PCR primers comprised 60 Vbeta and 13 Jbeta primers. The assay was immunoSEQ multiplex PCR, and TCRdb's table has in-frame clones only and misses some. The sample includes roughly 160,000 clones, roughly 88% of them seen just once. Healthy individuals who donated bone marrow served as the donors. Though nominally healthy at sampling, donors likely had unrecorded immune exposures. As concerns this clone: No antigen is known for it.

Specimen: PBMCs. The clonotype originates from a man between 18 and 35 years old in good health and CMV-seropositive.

In nucleotides, the CDR3 is TGTGCCAGCTCAAACAATCTCCACCGGGGTAATGAGCAGTTCTTC. Protein sequence: CASSNNLHRGNEQFF. The J gene is TRBJ2-1, the V gene TRBV18, with D maybe TRBD2 (5 bases). Germline V gene data show CDR1 as KGHSH and CDR2 as LQKENI. The CDR3 is 15 residues long. V shed 5 bases and J shed 7 bases, with 18 bases lying between them.